One TCR beta chain is described in this entry. No antigen is known for it. One entry per CDR3 protein, called by TCRdb with MiXCR from the multiplex PCR reads. The sample records roughly 19,000 distinct CDR3 sequences, about 50% being singletons. This sample was included in a study of breast tumors, draining lymph nodes, adjacent tissues. Study-wide results and limits: Tumor and nontumor repertoires were significantly more similar in luminal-like than in basal-like breast cancer. Compared with lymph nodes, tumors were less diverse; compared with nontumor tissue, more. Findings are consistent with lymph node origin and intratumoral expansion of most tumor T cells.

The clonotype comes from a female donor with breast cancer. Some clones in this sample may be carry-over from other donors' samples. The sequencing sample was made of breast tumor tissue.

The chain's CDR3 is CASFWRGANEQFF. CDR3 in DNA: TGTGCCAGCTTCTGGAGGGGGGCCAATGAGCAGTTCTTC. The chain carries TRBV12-3 or TRBV12-4 and TRBJ2-1; the D gene could be TRBD1 or TRBD2 (6 bases each). There are 13 residues in the CDR3. Trimming took 8 bases from V and 6 from J, leaving 14 bases between them.